There are many counts of the clone carrying this T cell receptor (beta chain). Its antigen is not known. This record comes from a study of T cells in Graves' hyperthyroidism and ophthalmopathy. TCR beta CDR3 regions were amplified from RNA transcripts. When the TCR CDR3 underwent first-round RT-PCR, the HTBI primer set was used. TCRdb redid the calling of the multiplex PCR reads with MiXCR, one entry per CDR3 protein. The data show around 250,000 distinct CDR3 sequences, about 17% seen once. Study-wide results and limits: Before onset, ophthalmopathy was predicted by the model a median around 6.2 months earlier.

The sequenced sample was blood. This TCR came from a woman between 18 and 29 years old with Graves' ophthalmopathy.

The CDR3 region has the DNA TGTGCCAGCTCACCACCGGCTAGCGGGAGCAATGAGCAGTTCTTC. It specifies CASSPPASGSNEQFF. The chain links TRBV18 to TRBJ2-1, with 10 bases identical to TRBD2. With 0 bases clipped from V and 6 bases from J, the junction kept 2 bases outside the gene matches. This CDR3 contains 15 residues. Germline assignment: CDR1 KGHSH and CDR2 LQKENI.